Listed below are T cell receptor beta chains from one sample, sequenced in a study of shared clonotypes between healthy human individuals. TCRdb's table, derived via immunoSEQ multiplex PCR, lists solely in-frame clones and lacks some. Here the sample spans approximately 1.5 million clones, about 98.5% being singletons. Sequencing was carried out using naive CD4+ T cells sorted from blood. Receptor source: a man aged 25 to 40 in good health. CDR3s include the opening cysteine and the closing phenylalanine or tryptophan. The D gene is left open where the match is weak. Clone size appears in some rows only: once, few, many, or a class for an expanded clone.

V gene	J gene	D gene	clone size	CDR3 DNA	CDR3 protein
TRBV28	TRBJ1-2	.	.	TGTGCCAGCAGGGAAACAACCGCGGCCGGCTACACCTTC	CASRETTAAGYTF
TRBV23-1	TRBJ1-2	.	.	TGCGCCAGCAGCCTCATTCTTGGCTACACCTTC	CASSLILGYTF
TRBV10-1	TRBJ2-7	.	.	TGCGCCAGCAGTTCTAACTACGAGCAGTACTTC	CASSSNYEQYF
TRBV28	TRBJ2-2	TRBD2	.	TGTGCCAGCAGAACCCACGAGGGACTAGCGGGAACCGGGGAGCTGTTTTTT	CASRTHEGLAGTGELFF
TRBV25-1	TRBJ2-7	TRBD2	.	TGTGCCAGCACTCCAGGACTAGCGGGAGGTTACGAGCAGTACTTC	CASTPGLAGGYEQYF
TRBV6-5	TRBJ2-7	.	.	TGTGCCAGCAGTTACTCAGCGGCAGGAACACCTTACGAGCAGTACTTC	CASSYSAAGTPYEQYF
TRBV5-1	TRBJ2-1	.	.	TGCGCCAGCAGCTTGGTTTACAGAGGGATCTACAATGAGCAGTTCTTC	CASSLVYRGIYNEQFF
TRBV5-5	TRBJ2-7	TRBD1	.	TGTGCCAGCAGCATCGGACAGGGCTCCCACGAGCAGTACTTC	CASSIGQGSHEQYF
TRBV9	TRBJ2-7	TRBD2	.	TGTGCCAGCAGCGTAGATACTAGCGGGATATACGAGCAGTACTTC	CASSVDTSGIYEQYF
TRBV28	TRBJ1-2	TRBD1	.	TGTGCCAGCAGCCCCAGGGGGCAGGACTATGGCTACACCTTC	CASSPRGQDYGYTF
TRBV13	TRBJ2-1	TRBD2	.	TGTGCCAGCAGCTTTAGGACTAGCGGGACCAAATACAATGAGCAGTTCTTC	CASSFRTSGTKYNEQFF
TRBV9	TRBJ2-7	.	.	TGTGCCAGCAGCGTAGCTAACGGGTACGAGCAGTACTTC	CASSVANGYEQYF
TRBV14	TRBJ2-7	.	.	TGTGCCAGCAGCTCCCGGGATTCCTACGAGCAGTACTTC	CASSSRDSYEQYF
TRBV9	TRBJ1-1	.	once	TGTGCCAGCAGCCCAACAGGGATGAACACTGAAGCTTTCTTT	CASSPTGMNTEAFF
TRBV10-2	TRBJ2-1	.	.	TGCGCCAGCCGTTCGGGATTCACACGAGAGGAGGAGCAGTTCTTC	CASRSGFTREEEQFF
TRBV7-3	TRBJ2-3	TRBD2	.	TGTGCCAGCAGCTCTTTAGCGGGAGTTCAATATACGCAGTATTTT	CASSSLAGVQYTQYF
TRBV6-5	TRBJ2-5	.	.	TGTGCCAGCAGTCCCACCCCGGAGACCCAGTACTTC	CASSPTPETQYF
TRBV5-6	TRBJ1-2	.	once	TGTGCCAGCAGACCTCTGGGGAACTATGGCTACACCTTC	CASRPLGNYGYTF
TRBV27	TRBJ2-1	TRBD2	.	TGTGCCAGCAGTAACGGACTAGCGGGAAGGCCGGACAATGAGCAGTTCTTC	CASSNGLAGRPDNEQFF
TRBV5-1	TRBJ1-2	.	.	TGCGCCAGCAGCCCCTACGCGGACGGCCGCTATGGCTACACCTTC	CASSPYADGRYGYTF
TRBV28	TRBJ2-3	.	.	TGTGCCAGCAGCAGAGATAGCACAGATACGCAGTATTTT	CASSRDSTDTQYF
TRBV9	TRBJ2-1	TRBD2	.	TGTGCCAGCAGCGTAGTGAGTAGCGGGGAGCAGTTCTTC	CASSVVSSGEQFF